The subject of this entry is one TCR beta chain. Its target is unknown. This record comes from a study of shared clonotypes between healthy human individuals. Study-level points and caveats: Clonotypes not shared had lower generation probabilities than those common to all four donors.

Positive CCR7 selection of CD45RO-negative cells yielded the naive CD8 cells, and terminally differentiated effector memory CD45RA+ cells were excluded. Healthy HIV-negative adults with no recent acute infections or vaccinations were recruited as donors. The donors, all of them Caucasian adults, lived in Nashville, Tennessee. Genomic DNA (from each subset) was split evenly across several immunoSEQ plates. Clones were read by immunoSEQ multiplex PCR, and TCRdb kept only the in-frame ones, dropping some. The sample shows approximately 840,000 clones, about 97% of them seen only once. Germline values: CDR1 PRHDT, CDR2 FYEKMQ (reference sequence). The CDR3 extends over 18 amino acids. Losses at the gene ends were 5 bases for V and 5 bases for J; bases not matched to a gene: 16.

The sequencing sample was made of naive CD8+ T cells sorted from blood. The clonotype comes from a man aged 25 to 40 in good health. The rearrangement joins TRBV13 to TRBJ2-3, with 10 nucleotides matching TRBD2. The CDR3 loop reads CASSARGAGGPLEDTQYF. CDR3 bases: TGTGCCAGCAGCGCCCGAGGAGCGGGAGGGCCTTTGGAAGATACGCAGTATTTT.